This T cell receptor (beta chain) is from a study of blood T cell repertoires in COVID-19. Overall study: COVID-19 samples, acute and convalescent, were from the United States, Italy and Spain.

Donors of Cohort 3 who recovered were those that had two negative PCRs, clearance, or symptom resolution. This CDR3 is 19 amino acids long. Trimming took 2 bases from V and 0 from J; bases not matched to a gene: 10. Germline V gene data show CDR1 as MNHEY and CDR2 as SMNVEV (reference sequence). Per the original methods: Estimation of nucleated cell counts relied on the amplification of reference gene primers. Generated by immunoSEQ multiplex PCR, the TCRdb table keeps only in-frame clones and is missing some. V and J calls and clone size follow that table, whereas D and trimming were derived from the DNA. The table records roughly 400,000 clones, 85% to 90% of them present only once.

Sequencing used PBMCs or T cells enriched from blood (not recorded which). The source of this sequence is a woman younger than 45 who had recovered from COVID-19. V usage is TRBV27 and J usage is TRBJ2-1; 10 bases match TRBD2. The CDR3: CASSLRFSGGSTSYNEQFF. DNA for the CDR3: TGTGCCAGCAGTTTACGGTTTAGCGGGGGGTCAACCTCCTACAATGAGCAGTTCTTC.